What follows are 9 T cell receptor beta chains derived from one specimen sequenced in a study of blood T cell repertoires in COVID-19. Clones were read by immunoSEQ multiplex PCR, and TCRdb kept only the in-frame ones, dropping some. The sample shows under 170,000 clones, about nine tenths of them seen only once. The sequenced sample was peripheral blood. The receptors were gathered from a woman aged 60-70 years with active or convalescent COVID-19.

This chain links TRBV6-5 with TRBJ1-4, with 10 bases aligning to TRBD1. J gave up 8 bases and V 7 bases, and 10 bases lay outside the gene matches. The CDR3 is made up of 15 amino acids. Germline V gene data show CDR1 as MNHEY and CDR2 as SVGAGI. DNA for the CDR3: TGTGCCAGCAAACCCGGGACAGGGGAAGACGAAAAACTGTTTTTT. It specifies CASKPGTGEDEKLFF.

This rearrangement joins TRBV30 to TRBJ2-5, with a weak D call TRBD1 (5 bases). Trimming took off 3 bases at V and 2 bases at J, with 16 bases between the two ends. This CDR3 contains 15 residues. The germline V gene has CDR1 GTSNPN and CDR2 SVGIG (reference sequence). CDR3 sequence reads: CAWSVWGSPQETQYF. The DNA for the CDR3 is TGTGCCTGGAGCGTATGGGGCTCCCCGCAAGAGACCCAGTACTTC.

CDR3 residues: CASSATSGGAGETQYF. The DNA of the CDR3 is TGTGCCAGCAGCGCTACTAGCGGGGGGGCCGGGGAGACCCAGTACTTC. This chain links TRBV9 with TRBJ2-5; 13 bases match TRBD2. Germline V gene lookup returns CDR1 SGDLS and CDR2 YYNGEE. The CDR3 is made up of 16 amino acids. Unmatched junction bases numbered 7, after V lost 3 bases and J lost 5 bases.

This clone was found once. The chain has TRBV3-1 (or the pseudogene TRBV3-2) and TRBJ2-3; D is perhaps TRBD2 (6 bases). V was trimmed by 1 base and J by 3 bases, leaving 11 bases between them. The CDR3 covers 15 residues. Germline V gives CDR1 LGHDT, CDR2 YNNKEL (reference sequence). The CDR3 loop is CASSQGWGTTDTQYF. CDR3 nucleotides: TGTGCCAGCAGCCAAGGATGGGGGACTACAGATACGCAGTATTTT.

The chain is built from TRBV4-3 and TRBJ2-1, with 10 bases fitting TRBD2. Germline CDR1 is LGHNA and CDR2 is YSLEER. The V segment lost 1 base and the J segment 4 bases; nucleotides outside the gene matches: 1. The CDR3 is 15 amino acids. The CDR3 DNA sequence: TGCGCCAGCAGCCAAGCACTAGCGGGGTACAATGAGCAGTTCTTC. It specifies CASSQALAGYNEQFF.

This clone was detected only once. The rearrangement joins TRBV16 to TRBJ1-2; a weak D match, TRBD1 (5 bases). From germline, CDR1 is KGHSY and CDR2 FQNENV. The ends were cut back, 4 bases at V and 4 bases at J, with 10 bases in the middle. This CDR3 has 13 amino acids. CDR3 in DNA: TGTGCCAGCAGCCGCCAGGGTGCCTATGGCTACACCTTC. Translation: CASSRQGAYGYTF.

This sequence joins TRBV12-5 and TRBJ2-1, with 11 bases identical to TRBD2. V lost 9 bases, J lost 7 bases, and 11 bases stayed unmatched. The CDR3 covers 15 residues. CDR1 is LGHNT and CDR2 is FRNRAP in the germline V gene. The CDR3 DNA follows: TGTGCTAGCACTCCCCCTAGCGGGGGGAGAAATGAGCAGTTCTTC. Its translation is CASTPPSGGRNEQFF.

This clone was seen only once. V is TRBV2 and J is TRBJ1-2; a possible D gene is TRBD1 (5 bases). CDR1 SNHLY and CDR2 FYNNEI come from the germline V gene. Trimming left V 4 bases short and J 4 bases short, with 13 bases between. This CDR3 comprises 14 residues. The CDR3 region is CASSVEGQGYGYTF. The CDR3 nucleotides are TGTGCCAGCAGTGTGGAGGGGCAGGGCTATGGCTACACCTTC.

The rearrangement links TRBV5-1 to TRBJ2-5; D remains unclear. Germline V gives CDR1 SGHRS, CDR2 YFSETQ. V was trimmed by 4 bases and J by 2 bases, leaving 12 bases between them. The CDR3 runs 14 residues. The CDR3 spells CASSNRGQQETQYF. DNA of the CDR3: TGCGCCAGCAGCAATCGTGGGCAGCAAGAGACCCAGTACTTC.